This TCR beta chain was captured by sequencing in a study of cytomegalovirus exposure and HLA in healthy donors. Study context: Previous work identified some 120 million unique TCR beta sequences from 150 million to 200 million T cells. Points from the study as a whole: Segments of the TCR beta V type were, in most cases, productive about 87% or about 30% of the time in an earlier analysis. Further analysis, carried out later, found HLA-associated TCR beta chains more clonally expanded than equally common other chains.

On this clone itself: Its antigen is unidentified.

The PCR employed 60 Vbeta primers together with 13 Jbeta primers. Repertoires were generated with immunoSEQ multiplex PCR, while TCRdb's copy carries only in-frame clones and drops some. The table lists 200,000 to 250,000 clones, about 77% of them singletons. Germline trimming cut 6 bases from V and 3 bases from J; bases unmatched to any gene: 6. The CDR3 runs 15 residues. From germline, CDR1 is KGHSH and CDR2 LQKENI. The clonotype comes from a boy between 10 and 17 years old in good health and CMV-seronegative. The V gene is TRBV18, the J gene TRBJ1-3, with 9 nucleotides matching TRBD1. Sequenced input: PBMCs. CDR3 bases: TGTGCCAGCTCCACGGACAGGGGTAGTGGAAACACCATATATTTT. Translating gives CASSTDRGSGNTIYF.